These T cell receptor beta chains were read from a single sample in a study of human T cells and chemical hapten exposure. TCRdb re-derived calls from the RACE reads in MiXCR, one entry per CDR3 protein. The table shows 150,000 to 200,000 distinct CDR3 sequences, with approximately 24% occurring only once. This sample comprised whole blood, obtained in connection with sensitization to the hapten diphenylcyclopropenone (DPC). The receptors derive from a woman in her thirties or forties with alopecia areata. Some clones in this sample may be carry-over from other donors' samples. Both conserved end residues are part of each CDR3.

V: TRBV12-3/TRBV12-4; CDR3: CASGVRGHTEAFF
V: TRBV27; CDR3: CASSPGQGARSYGYTF
V: TRBV12-3/TRBV12-4; CDR3: CASMGGTYEQYF
V: TRBV27; CDR3: CASSRRSGNTEAFF
V: TRBV15; CDR3: CATSSSPGVALAGGTDTGELFF
V: TRBV29-1; CDR3: CSVEVGSQETQYF
V: TRBV7-8; CDR3: CASSLVGMNTEAFF
V: TRBV6-5; CDR3: CASSYQSQVLYEQYF
V: TRBV27; CDR3: CASHTSRYTGELFF
V: TRBV2; CDR3: CASNQDRNTEAFF
V: TRBV6-5; CDR3: CASSYSSNSNQPQHF
V: TRBV7-8; CDR3: CASSRRGEGTQYF
V: TRBV27; CDR3: CASSLELAPDTQYF
V: TRBV4-1; CDR3: CASSQEVGKLFF
V: TRBV7-9; CDR3: CASSARLAGLYNEQFF
V: TRBV5-6; CDR3: CASSSRYEQFF
V: TRBV7-3; CDR3: CASSPGGAGTGELFF
V: TRBV20-1; CDR3: CSAAMGLAPYEQYF
V: TRBV7-2; CDR3: CASSFDRGETQYF
V: TRBV24-1; CDR3: CATREGPPYNEQFF
V: TRBV5-1; CDR3: CASSIASSTDTQYF
V: TRBV3-1; CDR3: CASSQGNFGEQFF
V: TRBV20-1; CDR3: CSARTTGLNTEAFF
V: TRBV29-1; CDR3: CSVDELEQFF
V: TRBV28; CDR3: CASTTPLGLADTDTQYF
V: TRBV7-2; CDR3: CASRFQGDEQYF
V: TRBV4-1; CDR3: CASSQGPDSGTYEQYF